This TCR beta chain stems from a study of T cell responses to AZD1222 COVID-19 vaccine (dated by TCRdb to 2020 to 2023). About the full investigation: AZD1222 recipients with second doses at about 4 weeks or about 12 weeks were pooled, because spike-specific TCR depth and breadth did not differ between schedules. A total of 233 trial participants underwent TCR sequencing, of whom more than 200 had received two doses of AZD1222 and around 25 had received two doses of the MenACWY control vaccine. Trial participants were enrolled by age into 18-55, 56-69 and 70-plus year subgroups, with about 150, 28 and 57 TCR-sequenced participants respectively.

Interpreted using the paper, the time point label stands for: baseline before first vaccination. The vaccinee samples were drawn from two UK trials, COV001 and COV002, one of which was a single-blind randomized controlled phase 2/3 trial testing AZD1222 (ChAdOx1 nCoV-19) in healthy adults. For TCRbeta chain sequencing, PBMC samples from trial participants were taken at day 0 and at day 28 after the second dose. What the study reported, not specific to this receptor: Because no day 14 peak-response samples were available, repertoires were characterized only after the peak T cell response. Conclusions about previously exposed vaccinees are limited because only five to seven AZD1222 recipients were SARS-CoV-2 seropositive at baseline. CD4 TCRs associated with the vaccine covered the entire spike protein, and the dominant responses were in regions 160-218 and 743-854. In the small 56-69-year group, the increase in depth fell short of significance, most likely because of low power. Most participants were white British and females outnumbered males, and the authors suggested that clonal diversity may have been underestimated. Spike-specific TCR breadth and depth rose significantly after two AZD1222 doses compared with day 0 and with MenACWY recipients. Reportedly, close to half of the unique spike-specific TCRs recognized epitopes lying outside the regions that are mutated in the B.1.351 and B.1.1.7 variants.

CDR1 and CDR2, per the germline V gene (reference sequence), are PRHDT and FYEKMQ. The CDR3 starts with the cysteine, ends with the phenylalanine, and has 18 residues. Only the CDR3 portion is preserved as DNA: 54 bases, with reading frame beginning at the first base. Clipping removes 2 bases from V and 3 bases from J, with 12 as the unmatched junction base count. This clone showed up just once. Its antigen has not been determined. Base qualities were left out, and no much larger clone turns up one base away. The CDR3 regions of human TCRbeta chains were analyzed by immunosequencing. The source study handled its data this way. Repertoire TCRs were checked for matches against a reference library of SARS-CoV-2-specific TCRs that had been generated using the MIRA antigen-specificity platform. Breadth was defined as the fraction of unique TCRs that were SARS-CoV-2-associated. Depth was defined as the fraction of total T cells that were SARS-CoV-2-associated. Using the MIRA data, each spike-specific TCR was assigned both to the spike region to which the TCR was reactive and to a CD4 or CD8 class. Log10-transformed breadth and depth values were compared by one-way ANOVA with Sidak's multiple comparisons tests. TCRdb retrieved this table from immuneACCESS and kept in-frame rearrangements only. Not all clones are present; in checked studies, unresolved V genes account for under half, and no reason is known for the remainder. V, J and clone size were drawn from that table, and D and trimming were deduced from the DNA. For this sample the table gives around 120,000 clones, of which 70% to 90% were detected only once. Of the sample, about 7.8% is held by the ten largest clones.

The sequencing here drew on peripheral blood, taken on day 0 of AZD1222 vaccination. The chain links TRBV13 with TRBJ2-3; 9 of the junction bases match TRBD2. The clonotype originates from an adult in good health. This receptor has the CDR3 CASSLNLESGGRTDTQYF. The sequenced DNA: TGTGCCAGCAGCTTAAATCTAGAGAGCGGGGGGAGAACAGATACGCAGTATTTT.